This TCR beta chain originates from a study of control samples from healthy donors and cancer patients. Data came from immunoSEQ multiplex PCR; TCRdb stores just in-frame clones and leaves some out. The table records about 80,000 clones, about 90% of them present only once. Trimming took off 1 base at V and 4 bases at J, with 13 bases between the two ends. The length of the CDR3 is 15 residues. Germline CDR1 and CDR2: SGHTA and FQGTGA. V is TRBV7-3 and J is TRBJ2-5; D may match TRBD1 or TRBD2 (6 bases each). Sequencing was carried out using blood. The receptor was isolated from a man aged 50 to 60 in good health. This chain's CDR3 is CASSLMWGALETQYF. The CDR3 coding sequence is TGTGCCAGCAGCTTAATGTGGGGGGCTTTAGAGACCCAGTACTTC.